The T cell receptor beta chain described here comes from a study of cytomegalovirus exposure and HLA in healthy donors (dated by TCRdb to about 2017). Some background on the complete study: In an earlier analysis of several hundred of the donors, about 260 Gb of sequence data and about 110 million unique TCR beta sequences from 150 million to 200 million T cells were reported. Approximately 300 gigabases of sequencing data and 91 million or so unique TCR sequences made up an early release that covered 500 to 700 HLA-typed donors. The genetic ancestry cluster associated with self-reported Caucasian donors included approximately 85% of the roughly 400 genotyped donors. The study was designed to test whether signatures of past pathogen exposure could be identified by cataloging public T cell receptors. The study profiled the T cell repertoires of 666 subjects by immunosequencing and related them to cytomegalovirus serostatus. Along with the roughly 670-subject first cohort, a separate validation cohort of 120 different subjects was used. The study combined high-throughput TCR immunosequencing, statistical association of individual TCRs with disease status, and machine learning to predict cytomegalovirus infection status. A later analysis re-analyzed previously published TCR beta repertoires from about 730 donors and added high-resolution HLA genotyping to study TCR occurrence patterns. In the later analysis, no new phenotypic data were used to find candidate immune exposures; instead, reliance was placed on TCR beta sequences and their occurrence across donors. An earlier analysis of some 600 of the donors applied high-throughput TCR beta sequencing to assess whether each TCR beta V gene segment acted as functional or pseudogenic. Alongside the repertoire data, information on donor age, sex, ethnicity and CMV serostatus was compiled. A later genetic analysis used genome-wide SNP genotypes for about 55% of the 666 donors, treating that subset as a discovery cohort. Every repertoire in the discovery cohort had been generated on one and the same sequencing platform. HLA typing covered class I and class II loci at four-digit resolution. Typing coverage varied by locus: about 620-630 donors for A, B, C, DRB1 and DQB1; approximately 520 for DQA1; approximately 570 for DPA1; 450 to 480 for DPB1. Because of strong linkage in the cohort, roughly five DR-DQ haplotypes were treated as single units for association and clustering. Across 300 to 500 genotyped donors of the cohort, an average of approximately 240,000 unique TCR beta nucleotide sequences per donor were sequenced, and 15% to 20% of those sequences were non-productive. Overall study results and their limits: In vitro tests confirmed that a few of the cytomegalovirus-associated TCR beta chains recognize cytomegalovirus antigens. An earlier analysis of approximately 600 of the donors showed that most TCR beta V segments appeared in productive rearrangements either about 87% or about 30% of the time, which broadly matched IMGT annotations. Linkage disequilibrium might explain the correlated functional status among segregating V segments, but an unknown experimental factor could not be ruled out. Because HLA typing was missing for some donors at each locus, association tests included only the typed subset. A total of roughly 160 TCR beta chains were listed by the study as associated with cytomegalovirus. It was suggested by the authors that the approach could potentially be generalized to other disease states and immunological phenotypes. In a later analysis, several top co-occurrence clusters were reported to appear linked to parvovirus B19, influenza, CMV and Epstein-Barr virus. Most TCR sequences were seen in very few donors, while some public TCRs were found in many individuals. When HLA alleles, especially DR and DQ, strongly co-occurred, TCR associations were difficult to assign to individual alleles. Some IMGT-functional V segments, including TRBV6-2 and TRBV6-3, could not be told apart with the 87-base-pair reads, so those segments were excluded. In a later analysis, HLA-associated TCR beta chains showed more clonal expansion and lower generation probabilities than non-associated chains that were equally common. Presence/absence analyses assumed roughly uniform sequencing depth across donors, an assumption that may not hold. A further reported finding was that TCR beta sequences accurately predicted the HLA-A and HLA-B alleles for most subjects in the first cohort. In a later analysis, the rate of TCR association differed among HLA loci, with DRB1 alleles having the most associated TCRs and HLA-C alleles having the fewest. Immune exposure information for the cohort was limited to CMV serostatus. In a later analysis, some 17,000 TCR beta sequences were associated with specific HLA alleles at a false discovery rate of 0.05. The earlier analysis of almost 600 of the donors excluded some 15 rarely observed V segments, including chromosome 9 orphons, because counts were too low. An association between a missense DCLRE1C variant and V-gene and J-gene trimming of TCR beta chains was found in a later genetic analysis and replicated in an independent cohort. A cluster of highly shared sequence variants was judged likely to be a technical artifact of the sequencing pipeline. According to a later genetic analysis, donors in an Asian-associated ancestry cluster had fewer N-insertions in productive TCRs than the roughly 700-donor mean. In a later analysis, most CMV-associated TCR beta chains were found to appear HLA-restricted, with HLA associations seemingly driven largely by CMV exposure. The classifier was reported to diagnose cytomegalovirus status with high specificity and sensitivity in both the original cohort and the validation cohort. Only TCR beta chains were sequenced in this cohort, and the absence of alpha or paired-chain data limited detectable features.

Via the germline V gene (reference sequence), CDR1 is MNHEY and CDR2 SMNVEV. Inclusive of the bounding cysteine and phenylalanine, the CDR3 is 15 residues long. Of all the DNA, just the CDR3 is kept, 45 bases in frame from base 1. V gives up 1 base and J gives up 5 bases, and the segment between their germline ends measures 15 bases. Comments on this clone: Its cognate antigen has yet to be identified. Base qualities are not recorded, but no much larger clone differs from it by a single base.

Libraries were constructed by the immunoSEQ multiplex PCR assay. The multiplex PCR relied on a mix of 60 forward primers for TCR Vbeta segments and 13 reverse primers for TCR Jbeta segments. Amplification of the CDR3 region of rearranged TCR beta genes was performed with a multiplex PCR assay on genomic DNA. The amplified TCR beta libraries were sequenced on the Illumina HiSeq System as 87-base-pair reads. Per the original workflow: A later analysis tallied tens of millions of unique TCR beta chains across the 640 or so repertoires, and roughly 11 million of those chains were shared by two or more donors. A nearest-neighbor algorithm error-corrected the raw reads and collapsed the reads into unique sequences, merging closely related sequences to remove PCR and sequencing errors. Alignment of CDR3 sequences to IMGT reference sequences was used to assign V, D and J gene segments. For a sequence to be retained, at least a six-nucleotide match to both a V gene segment and a J gene segment was required. Rearrangements were classified as productive when the CDR3 lacked stop codons and remained in frame with V and J, and all other rearrangements were classified as non-productive. CDR3 was defined according to IMGT convention as the region running from the second conserved V-encoded cysteine to the conserved J-encoded phenylalanine. Sequences without an unambiguous match to a single V gene segment were excluded from the earlier analysis of a few hundred of the donors. An earlier analysis of approximately 590 of the donors classified V segments as functional when productive rearrangements were above 56.7% and as segregating when the standard deviation between donors was above 5%. A statistical classification framework was built for diagnosing cytomegalovirus status from the catalog of TCR beta chain sequences. A later analysis assigned V and J genes by comparing TCR nucleotide sequences with IMGT/GENE-DB human TR gene sequences. In a later analysis, CDR3 sequences and most-parsimonious VDJ recombination scenarios were assigned using the TCRdist pipeline. A later analysis defined each TCR beta chain by its CDR3 amino acid sequence plus V-gene family, and excluded reads lacking a unique V-gene family. To address suspected cross-contamination and a sequencing artifact, a later analysis removed a few hundred highly shared, low-generation-probability nucleotide sequences. For each public chain, a later analysis derived a clonal expansion index from normalized ranks of inferred template counts within each repertoire. Generation probabilities in a later analysis came from a VDJ recombination model fitted to out-of-frame rearrangements, and those results were checked against IGoR. In a later analysis, hypergeometric tests were used to score TCR-TCR, TCR-HLA and TCR-CMV co-occurrence, with a repertoire-size bias correction applied to TCR pairs. False discovery rates were estimated in a later analysis by permuting HLA or CMV assignments 20 times. In a later analysis, co-occurring TCRs were grouped with DBSCAN, and TCRdist sequence similarity was added when clustering was performed within HLA-allele-positive subsets. Repertoires with fewer than 30,000 or more than 120,000 public chains, plus five repertoires with anomalous nucleotide sharing, were excluded from co-occurrence clustering. TCRdb obtained this table from immuneACCESS and retained in-frame rearrangements with V and J assigned. These tables miss some clones; where compared with another copy, unresolved V genes account for less than half of the shortfall, and the remainder is unexplained. Clone size and the V and J calls come from that table; the DNA yielded D and trimming. A total of about 110,000 clones appear in this sample, under 85% of them only once. The top ten clonotypes cover 4.8% of the sample.

In total, more than 500 healthy bone marrow donors made up the cohort. At the time of sampling, all cohort members were nominally healthy, though unrecorded immune exposures were likely present. The donor tested CMV seropositive and was one of the 289 seropositive cohort members. A peripheral blood sample was collected from each donor, and TCR beta sequencing was performed on peripheral blood mononuclear cells. Genomic DNA extraction from the blood cell samples was performed with the Qiagen DNeasy Blood Extraction Kit. This clonotype was obtained from a young man in good health and CMV-seropositive. The chain uses TRBV27 and TRBJ2-7; TRBD1 is a possible D gene, resting on 6 matching bases. Specimen: PBMCs. The CDR3 amino acid sequence is: CASSLLQGSIHEQYF. The nucleotide sequence reads as follows: TGTGCCAGCAGTTTATTGCAGGGGTCTATCCACGAGCAGTACTTC.